The rows below give T cell receptor beta chains drawn from one sample of a study of T cells in Graves' hyperthyroidism and ophthalmopathy. TCRdb independently ran MiXCR on the multiplex PCR reads; one entry per CDR3 protein. The sample lists 350,000 to 450,000 distinct CDR3 sequences; approximately 15% were seen once. Sequencing input: blood. These receptors all stem from a woman aged 55-70 years with Graves' hyperthyroidism. The conserved cysteine and the conserved F or W are not part of the CDR3 here. Each record gives: clone size, J gene, V gene, CDR3 protein. Some rows mark clone size as missing; the rest say once, few, many or name a class of expanded clone.

many	TRBJ1-1	TRBV27	ASSFASGGDTEAF
many	TRBJ1-4	TRBV20-1	SASLGANNEKLF
many	TRBJ1-4	TRBV12-3/TRBV12-4	ASSGQGKWEKLF
many	TRBJ2-7	TRBV7-2	ASSLGRGLSYEQY
many	TRBJ1-2	TRBV19	ASSIKGEFSPYGYT
few	TRBJ2-5	TRBV5-1	ASSNGLAGDQQETQY
medium-sized	TRBJ2-5	TRBV12-3/TRBV12-4	ASSLGLAGRRETQY
many	TRBJ2-1	TRBV28	ASSSTTWRSYNEQF
many	TRBJ2-2	TRBV7-3	ASSLGSTGELF
many	TRBJ2-5	TRBV20-1	SARDRETQY
-	TRBJ2-1	TRBV5-6	ASSLLGASSYNEQF
many	TRBJ2-1	TRBV7-9	ASSLMASGRGGEQF
many	TRBJ2-5	TRBV29-1	SETGQAQETQY
many	TRBJ1-1	TRBV20-1	SASTGGRWYTEAF
many	TRBJ2-1	TRBV24-1	ATSDSYGGQVGNEQF
many	TRBJ1-1	TRBV24-1	ATSDRRNTEAF
medium-sized	TRBJ2-1	TRBV12-3/TRBV12-4	ASSPPGTSIGNEQF
many	TRBJ1-3	TRBV28	ASSLLGALAGNTIY
-	TRBJ2-7	TRBV19	ASSIDDRAYEQY
many	TRBJ2-7	TRBV18	ASSPGLGYEQY
few	TRBJ1-1	TRBV10-2	ASGQHTEAF
many	TRBJ2-7	TRBV20-1	SARTGTGLREQY
-	TRBJ1-2	TRBV11-2	ASSQDSDYGYT
many	TRBJ2-3	TRBV2	ASSEDRGDTDTQY
many	TRBJ2-1	TRBV11-1	ASSQWTAPQSSYNEQF
-	TRBJ2-1	TRBV6-4	ASSDVSGSSYNEQF
many	TRBJ2-1	TRBV7-3	ASSTAAYNEQF
many	TRBJ2-3	TRBV28	ASRSPGQGGPDTQY
many	TRBJ1-2	TRBV20-1	SARDGWAYGYT
many	TRBJ1-2	TRBV12-3/TRBV12-4	ASSFGRNYGYT
many	TRBJ2-7	TRBV4-1	ASSQVGGVYEQY
few	TRBJ2-4	TRBV29-1	SVERAYDSIQY